The 15 T cell receptor beta chains below were found in one sample sequenced in a study of tissue T cells after allogeneic stem cell transplantation. Some clones are missing from TCRdb's copy, which holds only in-frame ones; the method was immunoSEQ multiplex PCR. The sample lists roughly 3,900 clones; roughly three fifths were seen once. The sample was tissue from the ileum, taken at autopsy. These receptors originate from a male donor aged 60 or over with lung cancer.

This clone is judged large. In DNA, the CDR3 is TGTGCCAGCAGAAGGACAAGAAGCACAGATACGCAGTATTTT. Translation: CASRRTRSTDTQYF. The genes are TRBV27 and TRBJ2-3, with a possible D match to TRBD1 (5 bases). Germline lookup yields CDR1 MNHEY and CDR2 SMNVEV (reference sequence). This CDR3 region has 14 residues. V gave up 6 bases and J gave up 0 bases, with 10 bases separating them.

The chain joins TRBV29-1 to TRBJ2-1; D unclear. This CDR3 region has 12 residues. Trimming stripped 1 base from V and 12 bases from J, with 13 bases between. The germline V gene has CDR1 SQVTM and CDR2 ANQGSEA. The DNA for the CDR3 is TGCAGCGTTGAAGTTAACGCCCTGATGCAGTTCTTC. Encoded protein: CSVEVNALMQFF.

This clone turned up a few times. The chain joins TRBV19 to TRBJ1-2; 7 bases are a match to TRBD1. Germline-derived CDR1 and CDR2 are LNHDA and SQIVND (reference sequence). This CDR3 has 14 residues. V shed 3 bases, J shed 5 bases, and the junction held 6 bases outside the gene matches. The CDR3 nucleotides read TGTGCCAGTAGTATTCGGGACAGCCTTTATGGCTACACCTTC. Its protein product is CASSIRDSLYGYTF.

The CDR3 sequence: CASSRGADEQFF. In DNA, the CDR3 is TGTGCCAGCAGCCGTGGAGCCGATGAGCAGTTCTTC. This chain links TRBV5-4 with TRBJ2-1; D is unresolved. The CDR3 contains 12 residues. Germline V lookup: CDR1 SGHNT, CDR2 YYREEE (reference sequence). V was cut by 4 bases and J by 8 bases, with 10 bases left in between.

V and J are TRBV5-1 and TRBJ2-7; D not resolved. V was shortened by 0 bases and J by 2 bases, with 9 bases between the two germline ends. The length of the CDR3 is 14 residues. Germline V gives CDR1 SGHRS, CDR2 YFSETQ. CDR3 nucleotides: TGCGCCAGCAGCTTGGGCGACAAAGCCTACGAGCAGTACTTC. This gives the protein CASSLGDKAYEQYF.

The rearrangement links TRBV3-1 (or the pseudogene TRBV3-2) to TRBJ2-7; D is perhaps TRBD2 (6 bases). The V end lost 5 bases, the J end lost 3 bases, and 14 bases lay between the germline ends. Germline V lookup: CDR1 LGHDT, CDR2 YNNKEL (reference sequence). This CDR3 spans 14 amino acids. CDR3 residues: CASSSGTSFYEQYF. The CDR3 coding sequence is TGTGCCAGCAGCTCCGGGACTTCTTTCTACGAGCAGTACTTC.

This clone was seen more than once but under ten times. The chain combines TRBV11-2 with TRBJ1-1, with a weak D call TRBD1 (5 bases). Trimming shortened V by 8 bases and J by 6 bases, and 16 bases separated the two germline ends. The CDR3 runs to 13 residues. Germline V gene sequence: CDR1 SGHAT, CDR2 FQNNGV. CDR3 loop: CASGRQRYAEAFF. CDR3 DNA sequence: TGTGCCAGCGGAAGACAGCGGTACGCTGAAGCTTTCTTT.

The V gene is TRBV13, the J gene TRBJ1-4; D remains ambiguous. The CDR3 sequence is 14 residues long. Germline V CDR1 and CDR2: PRHDT, FYEKMQ (reference sequence). Deletions cut 0 bases from V and 8 bases from J, with 10 bases between. The CDR3 loop reads CASSLGRGWEKLFF. CDR3 in DNA: TGTGCCAGCAGCTTAGGCCGAGGGTGGGAAAAACTGTTTTTT.

The chain has TRBV6-5 and TRBJ2-7; 8 bases agree with TRBD1. V was pared by 2 bases and J by 5 bases, with 8 bases of the junction left unmatched. This CDR3 contains 15 residues. Germline assignment: CDR1 MNHEY and CDR2 SVGAGI. CDR3 DNA sequence: TGTGCCAGCAGTTACGCCAGGGGGCAGCTAAACGAGCAGTACTTC. The encoded protein is CASSYARGQLNEQYF.

This sequence joins TRBV5-4 and TRBJ2-1; D is ambiguous. Trimming pared 3 bases from V and 2 bases from J, leaving 15 bases between. This CDR3 comprises 16 residues. Germline V lookup: CDR1 SGHNT, CDR2 YYREEE (reference sequence). The CDR3 DNA is TGTGCCAGCAGCTCTTCGTTGGGAACCGCCTACAATGAGCAGTTCTTC. Translation gives CASSSSLGTAYNEQFF.

The chain couples TRBV25-1 to TRBJ2-3; 12 positions agree with TRBD2. V dropped 4 bases and J dropped 5; count of bases not matched to a gene: 4. This CDR3 spans 15 amino acids. CDR1 is MGHDK, CDR2 SYGVNS, per germline. The CDR3 protein is CASSGTSGNIDTQYF. The CDR3 DNA follows: TGTGCCAGCAGTGGGACTAGCGGGAACATAGATACGCAGTATTTT.

The gene calls are TRBV27 and TRBJ2-7; no reliable D call. Trimming shortened V by 7 bases and J by 3 bases, and 19 bases separated the two germline ends. Per the germline V gene, CDR1 is MNHEY and CDR2 is SMNVEV (reference sequence). This CDR3 has 15 residues. CDR3 in amino acids: CASMRGPGPNYEQYF. The CDR3 DNA is TGTGCCAGCATGAGAGGCCCAGGACCCAACTACGAGCAGTACTTC.

This rearrangement joins TRBV11-2 to TRBJ2-7; the match to TRBD2 covers 11 bases. Germline lookup yields CDR1 SGHAT and CDR2 FQNNGV. V dropped 1 base and J dropped 5; count of bases not matched to a gene: 4. This CDR3 has 15 amino acids. Here the CDR3 DNA reads TGTGCCAGCAGCTTAGCACTAGCGGGAGTCCACGAGCAGTACTTC. Translation: CASSLALAGVHEQYF. The complete variable domain, with remaining parts taken from reference TRBV11-2 and TRBJ2-7, reads EAGVAQSPRYKIIEKRQSVAFWCNPISGHATLYWYQQILGQGPKLLIQFQNNGVVDDSQLPKDRFSAERLKGVDSTLKIQPAKLEDSAVYLCASSLALAGVHEQYFGPGTRLTVT.

This chain joins TRBV3-1 (or the pseudogene TRBV3-2) and TRBJ2-4, with TRBD1 matching over 11 bases. This CDR3 region has 15 residues. CDR1 LGHDT and CDR2 YNNKEL come from the germline V gene (reference sequence). The junction had 9 bases not matched to a gene; V was cut back by 7 bases and J by 7 bases. The CDR3 bases are TGTGCCAGCAAAGGACAGGGGGCGTCATATAACATTCAGTACTTC. Translated, it gives CASKGQGASYNIQYF.

J is TRBJ2-2 and V is TRBV6-2 or TRBV6-3; tentatively, D is TRBD1 or TRBD2 (5 bases each). The CDR3 runs 15 residues. Germline V gene data show CDR1 as MNHEY and CDR2 as SVGEGT. Between the trimmed V and J ends, which lost 4 bases and 7 bases, there was a span of 16 bases. CDR3 sequence reads: CASSSGRGFGGELFF. In nucleotides, the CDR3 is TGTGCCAGCAGTTCGGGACGGGGTTTTGGCGGGGAGCTGTTTTTT.